Below are 23 T cell receptor beta chains sequenced from a single sample in a study of cytomegalovirus exposure and HLA in healthy donors. Only in-frame clones appear in the TCRdb table, and some are missing; sequencing was by immunoSEQ multiplex PCR. The sample yields some 72,000 clones, 90% to 96% seen once. Material for sequencing was PBMCs. The source of these receptors is a young man in good health and CMV-seropositive.

This chain connects TRBV2 to TRBJ1-2, with 8 nucleotides matching TRBD1. The germline V gene has CDR1 SNHLY and CDR2 FYNNEI. V dropped 2 bases and J dropped 4; count of bases not matched to a gene: 3. The CDR3 extends over 14 amino acids. The CDR3 sequence is CASSEYRGSYGYTF. DNA for the CDR3: TGTGCCAGCAGTGAATACAGGGGGTCCTATGGCTACACCTTC. The complete variable domain, with remaining parts taken from reference TRBV2 and TRBJ1-2, reads EPEVTQTPSHQVTQMGQEVILRCVPISNHLYFYWYRQILGQKVEFLVSFYNNEISEKSEIFDDQFSVERPDGSNFTLKIRSTKLEDSAMYFCASSEYRGSYGYTFGSGTRLTVV.

This chain links TRBV19 with TRBJ1-2; TRBD1 is a possible D gene (5 bases). CDR1 is LNHDA and CDR2 is SQIVND in the germline V gene (reference sequence). Between the trimmed V and J ends, which lost 6 bases and 4 bases, there was a span of 15 bases. The CDR3 extends over 14 amino acids. The CDR3 spells CASRGARGSYGYTF. The CDR3 bases are TGTGCCAGTAGGGGTGCCCGGGGGTCCTATGGCTACACCTTC.

This clone has a single count. V usage is TRBV28 and J usage is TRBJ2-7; 8 bases are a match to TRBD2. Germline-derived CDR1 and CDR2 are MDHEN and SYDVKM. The V and J ends lost 5 bases and 3 bases, in that order; junction bases with no gene match: 12. The CDR3 consists of 16 residues. This CDR3 reads CASSPPGLGIGYEQYF. DNA for the CDR3: TGTGCCAGCAGTCCTCCGGGACTAGGGATTGGCTACGAGCAGTACTTC.

CDR3 in DNA: TGTGCCAGCAGTTTATGGGGCACAGGGGTTAACTATGGCTACACCTTC. Its protein product is CASSLWGTGVNYGYTF. V is TRBV27 and J is TRBJ1-2; 7 bases agree with TRBD1. The V gene's germline CDR1 is MNHEY and CDR2 SMNVEV (reference sequence). V lost 1 base to trimming and J lost 1 base; unmatched junction nucleotides: 6. The CDR3 extends over 16 amino acids.

J is TRBJ1-2 and V is TRBV28; 12 nucleotides agree with TRBD1. Germline-derived CDR1 and CDR2 are MDHEN and SYDVKM. This CDR3 is built from 15 residues. V gave up 10 bases and J gave up 5 bases; unmatched junction bases: 11. The CDR3 nucleotides read TGTGCCACTAACCCAGGGACAGGGGGCTTGTATGGCTACACCTTC. It specifies CATNPGTGGLYGYTF.

The chain recombines TRBV4-1 with TRBJ2-5; 7 positions match TRBD1. Germline CDR1 reads MGHRA; CDR2 reads YSYEKL. V was pared by 2 bases and J by 2 bases, with 5 bases of the junction left unmatched. The CDR3 covers 15 residues. Written as DNA, the CDR3 is TGCGCCAGCAGCCAAACCGGGACAGCACAAGAGACCCAGTACTTC. It specifies CASSQTGTAQETQYF.

The chain links TRBV11-2 to TRBJ1-1; TRBD1 matches at 9 bases. V lost 5 bases to trimming and J lost 2 bases; unmatched junction nucleotides: 6. Germline V gene data show CDR1 as SGHAT and CDR2 as FQNNGV. CDR3 size: 15 residues. Here the CDR3 DNA reads TGTGCCAGCAGCCGCACCACAGGGGGCAACACTGAAGCTTTCTTT. As protein: CASSRTTGGNTEAFF.

This chain joins TRBV15 and TRBJ2-1; perhaps TRBD1 as D (5 bases). Trimming stripped 6 bases from V and 0 bases from J, with 12 bases between. The CDR3 has 15 residues. The germline CDR1 and CDR2 sequences are LNHNV and YYDKDF (reference sequence). DNA of the CDR3: TGTGCCACCAGTTTTGACAGCTACTCCTACAATGAGCAGTTCTTC. This translates into CATSFDSYSYNEQFF.

V is TRBV5-1 and J is TRBJ1-4; D uncertain. Trimming removed 0 bases at V and 7 bases at J, with 7 bases between. This CDR3 is built from 13 residues. In germline, CDR1 is SGHRS, CDR2 YFSETQ. CDR3 protein: CASSLGASEKLFF. CDR3 sequence (DNA): TGCGCCAGCAGCTTGGGGGCCAGTGAAAAACTGTTTTTT.

V is TRBV28 and J is TRBJ2-1, with 8 bases aligning to TRBD1. Germline CDR1 and CDR2: MDHEN and SYDVKM. The CDR3 extends over 13 amino acids. Trimming at V came to 7 bases and at J to 5 bases, leaving 4 bases not matched to a gene. CDR3 sequence reads: CASKGQADNEQFF. DNA for the CDR3: TGTGCCAGCAAGGGACAGGCAGACAATGAGCAGTTCTTC.

This clone was found once. V is TRBV13 and J is TRBJ2-2, with D perhaps matching TRBD2 (6 bases). Between the trimmed V and J ends, which lost 0 bases and 1 base, there was a span of 9 bases. Germline V gives CDR1 PRHDT, CDR2 FYEKMQ (reference sequence). The CDR3 covers 16 residues. This chain's CDR3 is CASSLGAGRNTGELFF. CDR3 DNA sequence: TGTGCCAGCAGCTTAGGGGCCGGGAGGAACACCGGGGAGCTGTTTTTT.

This sequence joins TRBV10-3 and TRBJ1-1; 8 bases align to TRBD1. The germline CDR1 and CDR2 sequences are ENHRY and SYGVKD. This CDR3 has 16 residues. The ends lost 0 bases at V and 6 bases at J; junction bases unmatched: 9. DNA of the CDR3: TGTGCCATCAGTGAGTCGATCCAGGGGGCAACATCTGAAGCTTTCTTT. It translates to CAISESIQGATSEAFF.

CDR3 nucleotide sequence: TGTGCCAGCAGCTTAGTTCTTCGGCAGGGTGTGAACACCATATATTTT. Protein product: CASSLVLRQGVNTIYF. The chain has TRBV7-9 and TRBJ1-3, with D possibly being TRBD1 (5 bases). Per the germline V gene, CDR1 is SEHNR and CDR2 is FQNEAQ (reference sequence). This CDR3 is built from 16 residues. V lost 1 base and J lost 7, with 17 bases in between.

This clone has only one observation. This CDR3 reads CASSLQTTYEQYF. Written as DNA, the CDR3 is TGTGCCAGCAGCCTACAGACAACCTACGAGCAGTACTTC. The rearrangement joins TRBV7-2 to TRBJ2-7; no clear D gene. Germline-derived CDR1 and CDR2 are SGHTA and FQGNSA. The CDR3 covers 13 residues. The V and J ends lost 5 bases and 2 bases respectively, with 10 bases between them.

The chain has TRBV19 and TRBJ1-5, with D perhaps matching TRBD1 (5 bases). CDR3 length equals 14 residues. Germline CDR1 LNHDA, CDR2 SQIVND (reference sequence). Trimming removed 5 bases from V and 5 bases from J, with 13 bases in between. CDR3 sequence: CASSFDSTYQPQHF. In nucleotides, the CDR3 is TGTGCCAGTAGTTTCGACAGTACCTATCAGCCCCAGCATTTT.

The rearrangement uses TRBV5-1 and TRBJ2-1, with 8 bases matching TRBD1. Germline V gene data show CDR1 as SGHRS and CDR2 as YFSETQ. The CDR3 totals 16 residues. With V trimmed by 3 bases and J by 4 bases, 9 bases remained unmatched. The CDR3 region has the DNA TGCGCCAGCAGCTACAAACCGGGACAGGCGTACAATGAGCAGTTCTTC. Protein product: CASSYKPGQAYNEQFF. The full variable domain, its missing parts supplied by reference TRBV5-1 and TRBJ2-1, is KAGVTQTPRYLIKTRGQQVTLSCSPISGHRSVSWYQQTPGQGLQFLFEYFSETQRNKGNFPGRFSGRQFSNSRSEMNVSTLELGDSALYLCASSYKPGQAYNEQFFGPGTRLTVL.

The chain is built from TRBV6-5 and TRBJ2-7, with TRBD2 matching 11 bases. The CDR3 loop spans 14 amino acids. From germline, CDR1 is MNHEY and CDR2 SVGAGI. Trimming took 5 bases from V and 2 from J; bases not matched to a gene: 2. The CDR3 nucleotides are TGTGCCAGCAGTGCGGGACTAGCGGCCTACGAGCAGTACTTC. As protein: CASSAGLAAYEQYF.

The CDR3 spells CASSQARFTKAGETQYF. In DNA, the CDR3 is TGTGCCAGCAGCCAAGCGAGGTTTACAAAAGCTGGGGAGACCCAGTACTTC. The J gene is TRBJ2-5, the V gene TRBV14, with D unresolved. The CDR3 loop spans 17 amino acids. The V end was cut by 1 base, the J end by 5 bases, with 20 bases between. The germline gives CDR1 SGHDN, CDR2 FVKESK.

The chain links TRBV5-1 to TRBJ2-1; TRBD2 agrees at 8 bases. Germline V gives CDR1 SGHRS, CDR2 YFSETQ. There are 18 residues in the CDR3. Germline trimming cut 5 bases from V and 7 bases from J; bases unmatched to any gene: 20. CDR3 sequence reads: CASRPQPEGVSGSNEQFF. DNA for the CDR3: TGCGCCAGCAGGCCACAGCCCGAGGGGGTCAGCGGGAGTAATGAGCAGTTCTTC.

The chain has TRBV6-1 and TRBJ2-7; 7 bases map to TRBD1. V was pared by 4 bases and J by 2 bases, with 8 bases of the junction left unmatched. Per the germline V gene, CDR1 is MNHNS and CDR2 is SASEGT. The CDR3 extends over 15 amino acids. CDR3 sequence: CASSGTQGGTYEQYF. As DNA, the CDR3 is TGTGCCAGCAGTGGGACACAAGGGGGCACCTACGAGCAGTACTTC.

This sequence joins TRBV5-1 and TRBJ2-2; D is uncertain. The CDR3 is made up of 14 amino acids. Trimming pared 4 bases from V and 2 bases from J, leaving 9 bases between. Germline V gene sequence: CDR1 SGHRS, CDR2 YFSETQ. This CDR3 reads CASSLTDNTGELFF. The DNA of the CDR3 is TGCGCCAGCAGCCTAACAGATAACACCGGGGAGCTGTTTTTT.

This chain connects TRBV30 to TRBJ1-1; 7 positions match TRBD1. The ends lost 3 bases at V and 2 bases at J; junction bases unmatched: 6. The CDR3 consists of 14 residues. CDR1 is GTSNPN and CDR2 is SVGIG in the germline V gene (reference sequence). CDR3 residues: CAWRGTASNTEAFF. The CDR3 bases are TGTGCCTGGAGGGGGACAGCTAGTAACACTGAAGCTTTCTTT.

The rearrangement uses TRBV29-1 and TRBJ2-7; D is unresolved. V was cut by 2 bases and J by 2 bases, with 7 bases left in between. Per germline, CDR1 SQVTM and CDR2 ANQGSEA. This CDR3 is built from 12 residues. CDR3 sequence (DNA): TGCAGCGTTGAAAGGAGACCCTACGAGCAGTACTTC. Protein: CSVERRPYEQYF.